The T cell receptor (beta chain) under discussion was sequenced for a study of OX40 agonist ivuxolimab in advanced cancers. About the research overall: The study gave patients intravenous ivuxolimab at 0.01 to 10 mg/kg every 2 weeks.

The germline gives CDR1 MNHEY, CDR2 SVGAGI. The CDR3 runs 15 residues. J was trimmed by 1 base and V by 5 bases; bases with no gene match: 5. Sequencing was performed with immunoSEQ multiplex PCR; in TCRdb, only in-frame clones are kept and a portion is missing. The table lists 40,000 or so clones, around 90% of them singletons. On this clone: The antigen is not known.

Points from the study as a whole: Relative to CD4+ cells, CD8+ T cells on average had more expanded clones. With doses of 0.1-3.0 mg/kg, partial responders showed among the lowest clonal expansion. The antigen specificity of the peripheral T cells (those that were expanded) was not determined.

The sequence came from an adult with an advanced solid tumor such as melanoma, head and neck, liver or kidney cancer. V gene TRBV6-5 combines with J gene TRBJ2-3; 8 bases fit TRBD2. The source was CD4+ or CD8+ T cells sorted from blood, collected in a trial of the OX40 agonist ivuxolimab. The CDR3 DNA follows: TGTGCCAGCAGTCACGCAGCGGGGGGCACAGATACGCAGTATTTT. It encodes CASSHAAGGTDTQYF.